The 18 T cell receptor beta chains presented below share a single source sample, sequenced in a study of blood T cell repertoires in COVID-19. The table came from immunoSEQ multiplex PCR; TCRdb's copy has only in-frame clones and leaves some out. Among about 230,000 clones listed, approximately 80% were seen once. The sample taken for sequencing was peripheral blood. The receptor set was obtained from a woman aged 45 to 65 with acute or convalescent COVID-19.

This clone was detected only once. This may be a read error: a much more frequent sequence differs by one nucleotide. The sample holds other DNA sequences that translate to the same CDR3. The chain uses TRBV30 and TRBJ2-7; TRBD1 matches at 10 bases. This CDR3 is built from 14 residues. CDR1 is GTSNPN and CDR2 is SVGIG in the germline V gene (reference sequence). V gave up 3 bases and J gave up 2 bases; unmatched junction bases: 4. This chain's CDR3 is CAWRGTGAAYEQYF. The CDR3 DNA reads TGTGCCTGGAGGGGGACAGGGGCGGCCTACGAGCAGTACTTC.

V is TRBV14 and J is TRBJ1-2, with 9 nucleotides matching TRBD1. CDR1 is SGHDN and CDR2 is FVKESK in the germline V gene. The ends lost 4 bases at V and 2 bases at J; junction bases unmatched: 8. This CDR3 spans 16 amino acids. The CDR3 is CASSRRQGDINYGYTF. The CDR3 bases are TGTGCCAGCAGCCGAAGACAGGGGGATATAAACTATGGCTACACCTTC.

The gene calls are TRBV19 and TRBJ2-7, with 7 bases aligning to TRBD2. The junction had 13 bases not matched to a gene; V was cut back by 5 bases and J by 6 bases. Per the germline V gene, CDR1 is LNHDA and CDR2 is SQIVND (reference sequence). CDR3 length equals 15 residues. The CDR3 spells CASSPSPARGGEQYF. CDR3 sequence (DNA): TGTGCCAGTAGTCCCTCACCGGCTCGCGGGGGCGAGCAGTACTTC.

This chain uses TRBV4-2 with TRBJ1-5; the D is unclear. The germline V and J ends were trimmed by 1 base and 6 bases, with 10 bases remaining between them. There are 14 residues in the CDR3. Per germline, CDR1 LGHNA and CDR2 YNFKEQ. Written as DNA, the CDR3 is TGTGCCAGCAGCCAAGGGACTGGTAGTCAGCCCCAGCATTTT. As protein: CASSQGTGSQPQHF.

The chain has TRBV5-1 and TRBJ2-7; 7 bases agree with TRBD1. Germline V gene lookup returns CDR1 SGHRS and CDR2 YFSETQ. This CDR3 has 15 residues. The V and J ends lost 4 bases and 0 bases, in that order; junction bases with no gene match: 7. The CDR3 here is CASSKETGLSYEQYF. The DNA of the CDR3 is TGCGCCAGCAGCAAAGAGACAGGGCTCTCCTACGAGCAGTACTTC. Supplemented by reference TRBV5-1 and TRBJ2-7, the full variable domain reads KAGVTQTPRYLIKTRGQQVTLSCSPISGHRSVSWYQQTPGQGLQFLFEYFSETQRNKGNFPGRFSGRQFSNSRSEMNVSTLELGDSALYLCASSKETGLSYEQYFGPGTRLTVT.

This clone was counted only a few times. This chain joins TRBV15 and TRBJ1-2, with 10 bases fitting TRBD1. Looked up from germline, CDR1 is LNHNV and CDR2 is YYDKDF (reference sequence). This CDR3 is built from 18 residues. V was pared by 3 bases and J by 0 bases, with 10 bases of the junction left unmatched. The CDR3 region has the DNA TGTGCCACCAGCAGGGCCGGGACAGGGGTGATAGCTAACTATGGCTACACCTTC. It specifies CATSRAGTGVIANYGYTF.

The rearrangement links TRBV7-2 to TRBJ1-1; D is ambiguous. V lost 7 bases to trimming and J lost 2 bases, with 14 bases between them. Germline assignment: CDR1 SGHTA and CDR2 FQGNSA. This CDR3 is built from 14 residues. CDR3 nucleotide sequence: TGTGCCAGCAAATTGGGCAGGACTAACACTGAAGCTTTCTTT. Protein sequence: CASKLGRTNTEAFF.

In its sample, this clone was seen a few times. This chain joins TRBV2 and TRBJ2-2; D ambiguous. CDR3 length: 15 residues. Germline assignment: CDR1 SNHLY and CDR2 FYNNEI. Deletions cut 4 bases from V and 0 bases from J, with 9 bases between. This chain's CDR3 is CASSGAASNTGELFF. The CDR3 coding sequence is TGTGCCAGCAGTGGGGCAGCCTCGAACACCGGGGAGCTGTTTTTT.

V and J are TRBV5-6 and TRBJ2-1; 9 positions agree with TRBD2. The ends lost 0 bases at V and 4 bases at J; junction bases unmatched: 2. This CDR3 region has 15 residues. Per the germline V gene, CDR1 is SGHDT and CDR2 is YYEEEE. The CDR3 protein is CASSLGLADYNEQFF. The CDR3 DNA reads TGTGCCAGCAGCTTGGGACTAGCGGATTACAATGAGCAGTTCTTC.

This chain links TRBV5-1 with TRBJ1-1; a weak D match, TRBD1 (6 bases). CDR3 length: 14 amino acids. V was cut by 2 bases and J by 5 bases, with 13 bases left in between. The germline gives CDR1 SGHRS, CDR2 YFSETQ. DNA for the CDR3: TGCGCCAGCAGCTTACAGGGTATCGGTACTGAAGCTTTCTTT. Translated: CASSLQGIGTEAFF.

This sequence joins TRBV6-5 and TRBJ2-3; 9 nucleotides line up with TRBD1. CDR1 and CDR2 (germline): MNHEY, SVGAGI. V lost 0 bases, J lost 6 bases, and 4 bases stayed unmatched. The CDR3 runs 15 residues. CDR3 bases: TGTGCCAGCAGTTACTCCGGGACAGGGTTGGATACGCAGTATTTT. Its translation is CASSYSGTGLDTQYF.

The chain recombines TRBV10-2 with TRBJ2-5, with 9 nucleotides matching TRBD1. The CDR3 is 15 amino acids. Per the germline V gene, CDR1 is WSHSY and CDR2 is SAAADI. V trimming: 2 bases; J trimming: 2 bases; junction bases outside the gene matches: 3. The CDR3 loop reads CASSERDRAQETQYF. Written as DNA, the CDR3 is TGCGCCAGCAGTGAGAGGGACAGGGCGCAAGAGACCCAGTACTTC.

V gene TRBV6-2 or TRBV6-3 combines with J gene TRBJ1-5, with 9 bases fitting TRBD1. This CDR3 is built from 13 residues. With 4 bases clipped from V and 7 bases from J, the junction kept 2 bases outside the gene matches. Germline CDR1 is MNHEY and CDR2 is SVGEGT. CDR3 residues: CASSWDRDQPQHF. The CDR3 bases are TGTGCCAGCAGTTGGGACAGGGACCAGCCCCAGCATTTT.

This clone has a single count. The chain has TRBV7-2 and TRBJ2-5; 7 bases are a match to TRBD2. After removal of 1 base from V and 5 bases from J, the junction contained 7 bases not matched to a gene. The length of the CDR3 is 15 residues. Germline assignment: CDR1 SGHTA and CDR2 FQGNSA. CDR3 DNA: TGTGCCAGCAGCTTAGGGGCGGGGGTATTCGAGACCCAGTACTTC. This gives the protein CASSLGAGVFETQYF.

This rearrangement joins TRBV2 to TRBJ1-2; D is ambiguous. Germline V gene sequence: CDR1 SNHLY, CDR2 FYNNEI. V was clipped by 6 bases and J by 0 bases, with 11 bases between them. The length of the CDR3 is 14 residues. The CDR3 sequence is CASRVPTANYGYTF. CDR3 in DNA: TGTGCCAGCAGGGTACCTACAGCTAACTATGGCTACACCTTC.

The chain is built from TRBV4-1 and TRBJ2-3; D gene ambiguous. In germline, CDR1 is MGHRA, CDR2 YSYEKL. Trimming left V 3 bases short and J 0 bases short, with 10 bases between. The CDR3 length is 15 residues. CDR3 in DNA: TGCGCCAGCAGCCAGCGACAAGCTAGCACAGATACGCAGTATTTT. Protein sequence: CASSQRQASTDTQYF.

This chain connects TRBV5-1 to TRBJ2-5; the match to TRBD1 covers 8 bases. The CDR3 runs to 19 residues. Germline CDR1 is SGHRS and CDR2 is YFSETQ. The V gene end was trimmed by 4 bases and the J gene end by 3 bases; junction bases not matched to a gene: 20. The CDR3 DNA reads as TGCGCCAGCAGCCTTGCTCGTCCGGGTAGCAGGGGGCCAAAAGAGACCCAGTACTTC. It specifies CASSLARPGSRGPKETQYF.

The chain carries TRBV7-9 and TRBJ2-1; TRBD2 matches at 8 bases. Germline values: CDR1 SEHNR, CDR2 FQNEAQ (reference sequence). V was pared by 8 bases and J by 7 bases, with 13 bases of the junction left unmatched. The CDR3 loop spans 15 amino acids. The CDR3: CASLVGSGGRNEQFF. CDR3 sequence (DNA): TGTGCCAGCCTAGTTGGGTCGGGGGGGCGGAATGAGCAGTTCTTC.